This TCR beta chain was recorded in a study of blood T cell repertoires in COVID-19. Background on the study: Sample material is recorded as cDNA or gDNA derived from T cells, B-cell-depleted T cells, or PBMCs.

V was pared by 0 bases and J by 2 bases, with 8 bases between. The CDR3 is 15 residues long. The germline CDR1 and CDR2 sequences are LGHDT and YNNKEL (reference sequence). The authors' processing: Scientists estimated how many nucleated cells there were by amplifying reference gene primers. Here immunoSEQ multiplex PCR was the method, and the copy in TCRdb shows in-frame clones only, minus some. The DNA was the basis for D and trimming; V, J and clone size are from that table. Found here are approximately 97,000 clones, approximately 80% of them singletons; the top ten hold approximately 4.5%. The sequence was collected from a human donor in a cohort sampled during active COVID-19. The rearrangement links TRBV3-1 (or the pseudogene TRBV3-2) to TRBJ2-1; TRBD2 is a possible D gene (5 bases). The source material was peripheral blood. The CDR3: CASSQESGAYNEQFF. The CDR3 DNA reads TGTGCCAGCAGCCAAGAGAGCGGTGCCTACAATGAGCAGTTCTTC.